The subject of this entry is one TCR beta chain. Produced via immunoSEQ multiplex PCR; TCRdb's table is partial and in-frame only. The profile shows 220,000 or so clones, over 80% of them singletons. This CDR3 comprises 13 residues. Germline CDR1 reads GTSNPN; CDR2 reads SVGIG (reference sequence). Between the trimmed V and J ends, which lost 3 bases and 8 bases, there was a span of 16 bases. The data originate from a study of blood T cell repertoires in COVID-19. This rearrangement joins TRBV30 to TRBJ1-2; D might be TRBD1 (6 bases). Sequencing was done on a sample of PBMCs or T cells enriched from blood (not recorded which). The receptor was derived from a woman between 35 and 50 years old who had recovered from COVID-19. The CDR3 is CAWSGTTRTGYTF. For the CDR3, the DNA is TGTGCCTGGAGCGGGACAACGAGGACCGGCTACACCTTC.